This TCR beta chain is drawn from a study of shared clonotypes between healthy human individuals. Approximately 90 million PBMCs were counted before genomic DNA extraction. Trimming removed 1 base from V and 5 bases from J; junction bases left unmatched: 6. The CDR3 runs 16 residues. Germline CDR1 and CDR2: SGHTA and FQGNSA. Sequenced by immunoSEQ multiplex PCR; TCRdb stores in-frame clones only, minus some. The table records about 600,000 clones, roughly four fifths of them present only once. The specimen was PBMCs. The sequence was obtained from a woman aged 40 to 55 in good health. Some clones in this sample may be carry-over from other donors' samples. This chain links TRBV7-2 with TRBJ2-1; 9 bases match TRBD2. In DNA, the CDR3 is TGTGCCAGCAGCTTAGATAGCGGGAGAGGAAACAATGAGCAGTTCTTC. The encoded protein is CASSLDSGRGNNEQFF. Combining the CDR3 with reference TRBV7-2 and TRBJ2-1 gives the whole variable domain GAGVSQSPSNKVTEKGKDVELRCDPISGHTALYWYRQSLGQGLEFLIYFQGNSAPDKSGLPSDRFSAERTGGSVSTLTIQRTQQEDSAVYLCASSLDSGRGNNEQFFGPGTRLTVL.